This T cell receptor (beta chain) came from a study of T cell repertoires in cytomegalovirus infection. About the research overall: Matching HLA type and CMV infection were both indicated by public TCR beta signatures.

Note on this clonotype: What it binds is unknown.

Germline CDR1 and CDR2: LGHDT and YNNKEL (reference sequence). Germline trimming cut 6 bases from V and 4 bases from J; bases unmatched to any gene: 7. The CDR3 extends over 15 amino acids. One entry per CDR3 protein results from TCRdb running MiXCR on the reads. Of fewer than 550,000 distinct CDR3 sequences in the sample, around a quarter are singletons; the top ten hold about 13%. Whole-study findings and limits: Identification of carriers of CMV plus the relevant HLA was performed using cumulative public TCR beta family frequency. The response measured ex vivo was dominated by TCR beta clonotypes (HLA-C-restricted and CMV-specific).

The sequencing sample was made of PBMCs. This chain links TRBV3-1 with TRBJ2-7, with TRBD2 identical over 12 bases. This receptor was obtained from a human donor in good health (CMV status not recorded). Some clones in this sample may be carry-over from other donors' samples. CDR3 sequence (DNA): TGTGCCAGCAGGGCGGGGACTAGCGGGTGGTACGAGCAGTACTTC. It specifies CASRAGTSGWYEQYF.